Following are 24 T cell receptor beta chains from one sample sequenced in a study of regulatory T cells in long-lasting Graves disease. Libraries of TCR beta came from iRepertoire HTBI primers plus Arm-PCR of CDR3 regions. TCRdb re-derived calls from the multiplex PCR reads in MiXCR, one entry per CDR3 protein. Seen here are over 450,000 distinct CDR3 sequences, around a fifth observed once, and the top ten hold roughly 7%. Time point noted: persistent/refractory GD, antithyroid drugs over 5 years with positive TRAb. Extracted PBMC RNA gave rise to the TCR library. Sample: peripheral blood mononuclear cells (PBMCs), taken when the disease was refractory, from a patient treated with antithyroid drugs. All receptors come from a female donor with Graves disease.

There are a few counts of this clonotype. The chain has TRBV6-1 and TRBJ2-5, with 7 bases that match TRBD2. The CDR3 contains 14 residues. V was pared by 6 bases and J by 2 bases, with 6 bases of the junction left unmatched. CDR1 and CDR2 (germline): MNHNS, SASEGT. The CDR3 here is CASSLPAGQETQYF. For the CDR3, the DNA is TGTGCCAGCAGCTTGCCAGCGGGGCAAGAGACCCAGTACTTC.

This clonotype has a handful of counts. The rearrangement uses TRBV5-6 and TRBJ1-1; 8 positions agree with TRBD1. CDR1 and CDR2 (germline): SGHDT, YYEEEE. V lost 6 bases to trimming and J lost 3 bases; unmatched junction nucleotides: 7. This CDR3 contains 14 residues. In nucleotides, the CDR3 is TGTGCCAGCACCGAGGACAGGGTGGACACTGAAGCTTTCTTT. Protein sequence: CASTEDRVDTEAFF. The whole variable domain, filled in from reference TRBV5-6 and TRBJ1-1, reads DAGVTQSPTHLIKTRGQQVTLRCSPKSGHDTVSWYQQALGQGPQFIFQYYEEEERQRGNFPDRFSGHQFPNYSSELNVNALLLGDSALYLCASTEDRVDTEAFFGQGTRLTVV.

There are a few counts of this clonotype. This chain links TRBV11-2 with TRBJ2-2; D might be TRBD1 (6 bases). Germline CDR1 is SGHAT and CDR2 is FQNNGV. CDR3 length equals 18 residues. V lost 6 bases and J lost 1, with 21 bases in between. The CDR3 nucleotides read TGTGCCAGCAGTGAACCTGAAACAGGGCCCTTGAACACCGGGGAGCTGTTTTTT. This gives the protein CASSEPETGPLNTGELFF.

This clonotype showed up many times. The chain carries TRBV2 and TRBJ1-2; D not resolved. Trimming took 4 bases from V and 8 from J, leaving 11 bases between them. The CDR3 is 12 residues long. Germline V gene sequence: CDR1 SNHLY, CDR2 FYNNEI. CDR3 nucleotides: TGTGCCAGCAGTGCCGAAATTCACGGCTACACCTTC. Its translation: CASSAEIHGYTF.

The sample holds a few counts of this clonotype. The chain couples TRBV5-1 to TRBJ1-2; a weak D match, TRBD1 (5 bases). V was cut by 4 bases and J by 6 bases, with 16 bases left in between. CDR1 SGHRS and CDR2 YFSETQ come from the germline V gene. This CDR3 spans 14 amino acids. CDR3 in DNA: TGCGCCAGCAGCCCCGGGGCACTCGACGATGGCTACACCTTC. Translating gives CASSPGALDDGYTF.

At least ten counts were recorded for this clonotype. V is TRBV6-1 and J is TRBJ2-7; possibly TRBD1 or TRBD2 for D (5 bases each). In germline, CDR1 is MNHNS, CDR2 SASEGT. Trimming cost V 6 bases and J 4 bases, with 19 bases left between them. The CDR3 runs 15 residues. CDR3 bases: TGTGCCAGCAGACTCTACGGGGACCCGCTTTACGAGCAGTACTTC. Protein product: CASRLYGDPLYEQYF.

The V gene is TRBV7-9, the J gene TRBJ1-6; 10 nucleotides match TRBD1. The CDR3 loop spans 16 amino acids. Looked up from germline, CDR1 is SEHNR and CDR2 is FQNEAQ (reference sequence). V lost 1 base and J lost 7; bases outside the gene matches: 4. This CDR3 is CASSLGTGGKNSPLHF. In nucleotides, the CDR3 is TGTGCCAGCAGCTTAGGGACAGGGGGGAAAAATTCACCCCTCCACTTT.

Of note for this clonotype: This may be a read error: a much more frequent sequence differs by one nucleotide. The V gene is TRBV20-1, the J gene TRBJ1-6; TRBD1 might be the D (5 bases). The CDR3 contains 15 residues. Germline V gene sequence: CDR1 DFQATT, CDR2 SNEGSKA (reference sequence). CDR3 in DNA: TGCGGTGCTACCGTCAATCAGGGCAAAAATTCACCCCTCCACTTT. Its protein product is CGATVNQGKNSPLHF.

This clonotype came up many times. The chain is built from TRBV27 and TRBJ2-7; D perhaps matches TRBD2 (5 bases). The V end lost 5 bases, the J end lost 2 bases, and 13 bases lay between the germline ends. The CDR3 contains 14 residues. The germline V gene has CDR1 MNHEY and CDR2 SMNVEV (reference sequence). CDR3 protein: CASSRERGPYEQYF. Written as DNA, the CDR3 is TGTGCCAGCAGTCGCGAGAGAGGGCCCTACGAGCAGTACTTC.

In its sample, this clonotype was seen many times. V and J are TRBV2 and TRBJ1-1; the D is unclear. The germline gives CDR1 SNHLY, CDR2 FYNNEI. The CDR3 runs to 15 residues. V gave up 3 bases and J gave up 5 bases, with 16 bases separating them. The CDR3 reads CASSEQYLGITEAFF. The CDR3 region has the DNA TGTGCCAGCAGTGAGCAATACCTCGGGATAACTGAAGCTTTCTTT.

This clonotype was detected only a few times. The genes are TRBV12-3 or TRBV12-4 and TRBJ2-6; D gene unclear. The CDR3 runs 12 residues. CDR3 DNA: TGTGCAGGTTCCTCTGGGGCCAACGTCCTGACTTTC. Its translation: CAGSSGANVLTF.

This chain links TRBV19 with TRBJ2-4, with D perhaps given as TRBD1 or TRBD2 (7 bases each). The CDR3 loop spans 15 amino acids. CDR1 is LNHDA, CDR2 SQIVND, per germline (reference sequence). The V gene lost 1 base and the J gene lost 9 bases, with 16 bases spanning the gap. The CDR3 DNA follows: TGTGCCAGTAGTATAGGGACAGGACTAGGAAGCATTCAGTACTTC. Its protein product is CASSIGTGLGSIQYF.

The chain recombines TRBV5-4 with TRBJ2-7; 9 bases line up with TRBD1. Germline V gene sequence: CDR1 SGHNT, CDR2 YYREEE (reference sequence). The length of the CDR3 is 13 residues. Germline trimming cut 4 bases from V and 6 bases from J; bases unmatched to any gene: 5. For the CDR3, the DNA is TGTGCCAGCAGCCGGACAGGGGTGGCCGAGCAGTACTTC. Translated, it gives CASSRTGVAEQYF.

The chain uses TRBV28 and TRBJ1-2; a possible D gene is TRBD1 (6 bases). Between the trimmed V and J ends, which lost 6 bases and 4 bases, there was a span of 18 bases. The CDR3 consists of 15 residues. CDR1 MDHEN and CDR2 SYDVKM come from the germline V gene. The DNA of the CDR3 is TGTGCCAGCAGCTCCCCCTTCGGGGGGGCCTATGGCTACACCTTC. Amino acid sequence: CASSSPFGGAYGYTF.

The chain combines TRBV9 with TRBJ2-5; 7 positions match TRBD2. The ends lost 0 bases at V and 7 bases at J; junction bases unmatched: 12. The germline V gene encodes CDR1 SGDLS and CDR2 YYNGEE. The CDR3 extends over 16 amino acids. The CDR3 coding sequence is TGTGCCAGCAGCGTAGTGGAAGCGGGGCCGATAGGGACCCAGTACTTC. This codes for CASSVVEAGPIGTQYF.

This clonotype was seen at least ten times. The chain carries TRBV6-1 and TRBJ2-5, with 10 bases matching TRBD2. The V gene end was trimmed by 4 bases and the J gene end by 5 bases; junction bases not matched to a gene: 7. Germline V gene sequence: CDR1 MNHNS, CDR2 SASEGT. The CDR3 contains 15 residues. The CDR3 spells CASSGTGTSVETQYF. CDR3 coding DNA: TGTGCCAGCAGTGGAACCGGGACTAGCGTGGAGACCCAGTACTTC.

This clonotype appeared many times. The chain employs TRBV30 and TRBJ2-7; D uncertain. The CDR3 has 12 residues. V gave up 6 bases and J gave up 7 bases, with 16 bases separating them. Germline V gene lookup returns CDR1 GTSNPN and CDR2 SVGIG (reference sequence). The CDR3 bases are TGTGCCTGCCTCTCCCCCAGTGGAGAGCAGTACTTC. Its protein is CACLSPSGEQYF.

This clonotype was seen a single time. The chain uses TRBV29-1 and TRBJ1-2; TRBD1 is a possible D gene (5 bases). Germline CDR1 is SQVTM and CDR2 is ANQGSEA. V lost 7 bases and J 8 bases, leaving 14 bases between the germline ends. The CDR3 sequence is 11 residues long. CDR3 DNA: TGCAGCGCCCGGGTAGGGGACGGCTACACCTTC. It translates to CSARVGDGYTF.

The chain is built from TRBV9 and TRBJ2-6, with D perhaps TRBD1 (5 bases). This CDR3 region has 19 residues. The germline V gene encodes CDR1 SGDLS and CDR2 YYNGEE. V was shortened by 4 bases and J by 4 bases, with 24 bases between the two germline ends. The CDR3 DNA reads TGTGCCAGCAGCTCCCCGGCAGGGAAAACGCTCTTGGGGGCCAACGTCCTGACTTTC. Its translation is CASSSPAGKTLLGANVLTF.

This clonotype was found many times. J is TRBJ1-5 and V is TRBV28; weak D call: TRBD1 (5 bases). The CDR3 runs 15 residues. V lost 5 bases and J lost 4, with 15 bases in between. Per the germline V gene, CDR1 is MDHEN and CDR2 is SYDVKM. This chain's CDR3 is CASSPPPGLNQPQHF. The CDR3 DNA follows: TGTGCCAGCAGTCCCCCTCCAGGGCTAAATCAGCCCCAGCATTTT.

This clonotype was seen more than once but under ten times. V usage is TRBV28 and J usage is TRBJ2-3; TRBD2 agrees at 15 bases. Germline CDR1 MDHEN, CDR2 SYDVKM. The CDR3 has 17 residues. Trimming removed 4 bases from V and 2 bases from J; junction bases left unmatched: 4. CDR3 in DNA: TGTGCCAGCAGTTCGGGACTAGCGGGGGGTATCACAGATACGCAGTATTTT. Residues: CASSSGLAGGITDTQYF. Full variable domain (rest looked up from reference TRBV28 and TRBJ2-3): DVKVTQSSRYLVKRTGEKVFLECVQDMDHENMFWYRQDPGLGLRLIYFSYDVKMKEKGDIPEGYSVSREKKERFSLILESASTNQTSMYLCASSSGLAGGITDTQYFGPGTRLTVL.

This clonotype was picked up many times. The CDR3 loop is CSVVLDNQLDTEAFF. The CDR3 nucleotides read TGCAGCGTTGTACTCGACAACCAGCTAGACACTGAAGCTTTCTTT. The chain joins TRBV29-1 to TRBJ1-1; D gene uncertain. This CDR3 is built from 15 residues. V was trimmed by 4 bases and J by 3 bases, leaving 18 bases between them. Germline V gives CDR1 SQVTM, CDR2 ANQGSEA.

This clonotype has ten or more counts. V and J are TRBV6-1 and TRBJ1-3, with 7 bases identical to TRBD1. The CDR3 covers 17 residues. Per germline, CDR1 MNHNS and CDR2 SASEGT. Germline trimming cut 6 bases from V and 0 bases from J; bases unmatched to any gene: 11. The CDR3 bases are TGTGCCAGCAGGACGAATTCCGGGACAGACTCTGGAAACACCATATATTTT. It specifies CASRTNSGTDSGNTIYF.

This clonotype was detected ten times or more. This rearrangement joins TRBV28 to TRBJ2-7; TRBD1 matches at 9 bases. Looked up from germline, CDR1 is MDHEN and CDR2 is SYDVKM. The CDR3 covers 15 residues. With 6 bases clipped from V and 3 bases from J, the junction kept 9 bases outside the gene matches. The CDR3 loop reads CASSPSGTGHYEQYF. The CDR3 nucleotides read TGTGCCAGCAGCCCATCCGGGACAGGGCACTACGAGCAGTACTTC.